This T cell receptor beta chain was sequenced during a study of shared clonotypes between healthy human individuals. Study-wide results and caveats: Naive subsets generally exceeded memory subsets in estimated richness. Collection of samples was limited to blood; tissue repertoires likely differ. Rarefaction exposed incomplete sorted-subset sequencing despite large depth.

Some clones are missing from TCRdb's copy, which holds only in-frame ones; the method was immunoSEQ multiplex PCR. The repertoire includes 2 million to 3 million clones, approximately 94% of them detected once, and over 0.12% sits in the top ten. Details on this clone: Its antigen is not identified.

Those who donated, Caucasian adults without exception, all lived in Nashville, Tennessee. The V gene's germline CDR1 is SGHNT and CDR2 YYREEE (reference sequence). V dropped 0 bases and J dropped 4 bases, with 14 bases sitting between them. This CDR3 has 16 residues. The sample consisted of naive CD4+ T cells sorted from blood. Subset reported: CD45RA+ positively selected. The rearrangement links TRBV5-4 to TRBJ2-1; D not certain. The TCR originated in a man aged 18-30 years in good health. Here the CDR3 DNA reads TGTGCCAGCAGCTTGGACGGCAGAAACCCATACAATGAGCAGTTCTTC. Its protein product is CASSLDGRNPYNEQFF.